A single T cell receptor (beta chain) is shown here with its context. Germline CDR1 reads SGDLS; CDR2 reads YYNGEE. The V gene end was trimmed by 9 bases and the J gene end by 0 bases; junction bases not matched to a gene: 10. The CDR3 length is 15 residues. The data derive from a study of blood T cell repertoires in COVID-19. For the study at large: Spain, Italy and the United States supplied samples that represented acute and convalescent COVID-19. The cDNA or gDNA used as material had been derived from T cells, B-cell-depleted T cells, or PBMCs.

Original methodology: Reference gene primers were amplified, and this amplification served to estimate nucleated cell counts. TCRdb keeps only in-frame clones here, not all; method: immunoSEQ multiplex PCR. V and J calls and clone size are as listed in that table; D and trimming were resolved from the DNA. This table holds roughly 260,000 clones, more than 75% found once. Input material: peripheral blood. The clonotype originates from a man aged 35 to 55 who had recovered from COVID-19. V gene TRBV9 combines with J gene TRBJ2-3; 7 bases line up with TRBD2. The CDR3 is CAIPLAHTSTDTQYF. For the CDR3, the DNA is TGTGCCATTCCACTAGCGCACACTAGCACAGATACGCAGTATTTT.